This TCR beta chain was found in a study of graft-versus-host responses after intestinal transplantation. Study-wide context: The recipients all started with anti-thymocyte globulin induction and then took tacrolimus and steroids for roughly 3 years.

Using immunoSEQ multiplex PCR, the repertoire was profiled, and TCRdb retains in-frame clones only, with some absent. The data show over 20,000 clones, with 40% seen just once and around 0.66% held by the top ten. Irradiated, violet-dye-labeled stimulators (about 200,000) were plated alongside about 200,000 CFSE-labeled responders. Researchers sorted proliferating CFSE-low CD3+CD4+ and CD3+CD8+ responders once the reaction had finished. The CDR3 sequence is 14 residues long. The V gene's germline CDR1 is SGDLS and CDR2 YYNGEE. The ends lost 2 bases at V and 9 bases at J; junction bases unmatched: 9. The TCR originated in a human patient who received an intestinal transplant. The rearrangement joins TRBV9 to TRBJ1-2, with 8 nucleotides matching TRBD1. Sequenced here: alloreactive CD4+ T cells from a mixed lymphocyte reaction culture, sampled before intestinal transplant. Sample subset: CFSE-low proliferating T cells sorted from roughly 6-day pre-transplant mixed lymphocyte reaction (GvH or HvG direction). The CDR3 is CASSVRLDRGSYTF. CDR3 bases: TGTGCCAGCAGCGTTCGTCTCGACAGGGGAAGCTACACCTTC.